These 24 T cell receptor beta chains share one sample of origin, sequenced in a study of cytomegalovirus exposure and HLA in healthy donors. Here immunoSEQ multiplex PCR was the method, and the copy in TCRdb shows in-frame clones only, minus some. The sample lists roughly 110,000 clones; roughly nine tenths were seen once. Source material: PBMCs. These receptors all stem from a woman aged 18-29 years in good health and CMV-seropositive.

The J gene is TRBJ1-3, the V gene TRBV28; no firm D call. Trimming left V 2 bases short and J 0 bases short, with 2 bases between. CDR3 length: 13 residues. CDR1 and CDR2 (germline): MDHEN, SYDVKM. CDR3 protein: CASSLLSGNTIYF. CDR3 nucleotide sequence: TGTGCCAGCAGTTTACTCTCTGGAAACACCATATATTTT.

The rearrangement uses TRBV5-4 and TRBJ2-7; 14 positions match TRBD2. Germline CDR1 and CDR2: SGHNT and YYREEE (reference sequence). Germline trimming cut 0 bases from V and 2 bases from J; bases unmatched to any gene: 4. This CDR3 contains 17 residues. This CDR3 reads CASSLGLAGGKTYEQYF. In nucleotides, the CDR3 is TGTGCCAGCAGCTTGGGACTAGCGGGGGGGAAAACCTACGAGCAGTACTTC.

The chain carries TRBV5-4 and TRBJ1-6, with 8 bases aligning to TRBD1. Germline V gene lookup returns CDR1 SGHNT and CDR2 YYREEE (reference sequence). The trim removed 1 base at V and 8 bases at J, leaving 5 bases unmatched. The length of the CDR3 is 15 residues. The CDR3 loop reads CASSLYPDRDSPLHF. The CDR3 nucleotides are TGTGCCAGCAGCTTGTATCCGGACAGGGATTCACCCCTCCACTTT.

V gene TRBV4-1 combines with J gene TRBJ1-5; a weak D match, TRBD1 (5 bases). Trimming pared 3 bases from V and 0 bases from J, leaving 9 bases between. This CDR3 is 15 amino acids long. The V gene's germline CDR1 is MGHRA and CDR2 YSYEKL. The CDR3 spells CASSQGPGSNQPQHF. CDR3 DNA: TGCGCCAGCAGCCAGGGGCCAGGTAGCAATCAGCCCCAGCATTTT.

This chain uses TRBV10-3 with TRBJ1-1, with 8 bases aligning to TRBD1. J lost 0 bases, V lost 4 bases, and 4 bases had no gene match. This CDR3 is 15 amino acids long. Germline loops: CDR1 ENHRY, CDR2 SYGVKD. The CDR3 coding sequence is TGTGCCATCAGTGGGACAGGGAGGATGAACACTGAAGCTTTCTTT. Its translation is CAISGTGRMNTEAFF.

The chain combines TRBV19 with TRBJ1-1; possible D gene TRBD1, 5 bases. The CDR3 sequence is 12 residues long. V lost 3 bases and J 11 bases, leaving 13 bases between the germline ends. Germline V gives CDR1 LNHDA, CDR2 SQIVND (reference sequence). The CDR3 sequence is CASSISQGRAFF. The CDR3 DNA sequence: TGTGCCAGTAGTATTAGTCAGGGCCGCGCTTTCTTT.

This chain joins TRBV19 and TRBJ1-6, with TRBD1 matching over 7 bases. Germline V gene lookup returns CDR1 LNHDA and CDR2 SQIVND (reference sequence). With 5 bases clipped from V and 5 bases from J, the junction kept 3 bases outside the gene matches. The CDR3 extends over 14 amino acids. The CDR3 protein is CASSPQGDNSPLHF. The CDR3 nucleotides read TGTGCCAGTAGTCCGCAGGGGGATAATTCACCCCTCCACTTT.

In the case of this clone: The sample contains more than one DNA sequence encoding this CDR3. The chain recombines TRBV18 with TRBJ2-7, with D possibly TRBD1 on 5 matching bases. V lost 3 bases, J lost 2 bases, and 11 bases lay in between. The CDR3 contains 14 residues. Per germline, CDR1 KGHSH and CDR2 LQKENI. The CDR3 DNA reads TGTGCCAGCTCACCTCGGCAGGGAACCTACGAGCAGTACGTC. It yields the protein CASSPRQGTYEQYV.

This chain joins TRBV7-8 and TRBJ1-4; 10 bases agree with TRBD1. J was trimmed by 14 bases and V by 5 bases; bases with no gene match: 20. The germline CDR1 and CDR2 sequences are SGHVS and FQNEAQ. This CDR3 has 17 amino acids. CDR3 region: CASSAGQGRQGRFNLFF. DNA for the CDR3: TGTGCCAGCAGCGCGGGACAGGGGAGACAGGGGAGGTTTAATCTGTTTTTT.

The chain is built from TRBV9 and TRBJ2-1; TRBD1 agrees at 7 bases. V was pared by 3 bases and J by 4 bases, with 4 bases of the junction left unmatched. CDR3 length equals 14 residues. The V gene's germline CDR1 is SGDLS and CDR2 YYNGEE. The CDR3 nucleotides are TGTGCCAGCAGCGGCCGGGACAGTTACAATGAGCAGTTCTTC. Its translation is CASSGRDSYNEQFF.

The rearrangement uses TRBV29-1 and TRBJ1-1; tentatively, D is TRBD1 (6 bases). The V gene lost 3 bases and the J gene lost 0 bases, with 14 bases spanning the gap. The germline V gene encodes CDR1 SQVTM and CDR2 ANQGSEA. The CDR3 spans 15 residues. In DNA, the CDR3 is TGCAGCGTTGATCCCCGGGGACATTTGAACACTGAAGCTTTCTTT. This translates into CSVDPRGHLNTEAFF.

The V gene is TRBV5-1, the J gene TRBJ1-6; 8 bases are shared with TRBD1. After removal of 2 bases from V and 9 bases from J, the junction contained 10 bases not matched to a gene. Germline V lookup: CDR1 SGHRS, CDR2 YFSETQ. This CDR3 region has 16 residues. CDR3 nucleotide sequence: TGCGCCAGCAGCTTCGGGAGGACAGGGATTTTTTCACCCCTCCACTTT. This encodes CASSFGRTGIFSPLHF. The variable domain in full, with the rest retrieved from reference TRBV5-1 and TRBJ1-6, is KAGVTQTPRYLIKTRGQQVTLSCSPISGHRSVSWYQQTPGQGLQFLFEYFSETQRNKGNFPGRFSGRQFSNSRSEMNVSTLELGDSALYLCASSFGRTGIFSPLHFGNGTRLTVT.

This clone was seen only a few times. The chain links TRBV19 to TRBJ1-2, with D unclear. This CDR3 contains 14 residues. Trimming removed 3 bases from V and 4 bases from J, with 12 bases in between. Germline CDR1 is LNHDA and CDR2 is SQIVND (reference sequence). The CDR3 sequence: CASSIPQLSYGYTF. The CDR3 DNA follows: TGTGCCAGTAGTATCCCTCAACTATCCTATGGCTACACCTTC. The full variable domain, its missing parts supplied by reference TRBV19 and TRBJ1-2, is DGGITQSPKYLFRKEGQNVTLSCEQNLNHDAMYWYRQDPGQGLRLIYYSQIVNDFQKGDIAEGYSVSREKKESFPLTVTSAQKNPTAFYLCASSIPQLSYGYTFGSGTRLTVV.

This clone was seen once. V gene TRBV15 combines with J gene TRBJ2-3; weak D call: TRBD2 (5 bases). The V end lost 0 bases, the J end lost 5 bases, and 12 bases lay between the germline ends. Per germline, CDR1 LNHNV and CDR2 YYDKDF (reference sequence). This CDR3 comprises 15 residues. The CDR3 DNA is TGTGCCACCAGCAGAGACGGGGTCGAGGGAGATACGCAGTATTTT. The encoded protein is CATSRDGVEGDTQYF.

The chain employs TRBV6-6 and TRBJ1-2; D may be TRBD1 (6 bases). Germline V gene data show CDR1 as MNHNY and CDR2 as SVGAGI (reference sequence). The CDR3 covers 15 residues. V lost 5 bases, J lost 4 bases, and 17 bases lay in between. In nucleotides, the CDR3 is TGTGCCAGCAGTCCAGGGAGACAGGCGATCTATGGCTACACCTTC. Its translation is CASSPGRQAIYGYTF.

This chain joins TRBV4-3 and TRBJ2-2; the match to TRBD2 covers 13 bases. Germline V gene data show CDR1 as LGHNA and CDR2 as YSLEER. The trim removed 3 bases at V and 0 bases at J, leaving 7 bases unmatched. This CDR3 contains 19 residues. In DNA form, the CDR3 reads TGCGCCAGCAGCCACAGATGGACTAGCGGGGGCTCGAACACCGGGGAGCTGTTTTTT. Its translation is CASSHRWTSGGSNTGELFF.

The V and J genes are TRBV7-6 and TRBJ1-2, with 7 positions matching TRBD1. Germline lookup yields CDR1 SGHVS and CDR2 FNYEAQ. CDR3 length equals 16 residues. V lost 3 bases and J lost 2; bases outside the gene matches: 9. CDR3 sequence: CASSFIEGGPNYGYTF. DNA of the CDR3: TGTGCCAGCAGCTTCATAGAAGGGGGCCCGAACTATGGCTACACCTTC.

The V gene is TRBV19, the J gene TRBJ2-3; tentatively, D is TRBD1 (5 bases). The CDR3 is 15 residues long. CDR1 and CDR2 (germline): LNHDA, SQIVND (reference sequence). V was trimmed by 3 bases and J by 0 bases, leaving 10 bases between them. The CDR3 nucleotides read TGTGCCAGTAGTATTAGGGGTACTAGCACAGATACGCAGTATTTT. It codes for CASSIRGTSTDTQYF.

The rearrangement uses TRBV4-3 and TRBJ1-5; tentative D call: TRBD1 (5 bases). Germline V gene data show CDR1 as LGHNA and CDR2 as YSLEER. Trimming left V 0 bases short and J 6 bases short, with 12 bases between. The CDR3 covers 15 residues. The CDR3 spells CASSQEPRVSQPQHF. In DNA form, the CDR3 reads TGCGCCAGCAGCCAAGAACCCAGGGTGAGTCAGCCCCAGCATTTT.

The chain combines TRBV4-1 with TRBJ1-1, with 7 bases matching TRBD1. J lost 3 bases, V lost 3 bases, and 13 bases had no gene match. CDR1 is MGHRA, CDR2 YSYEKL, per germline. CDR3 length: 17 residues. The CDR3 bases are TGCGCCAGCAGCCACTCCCTAAAAGGGACAGCACACACTGAAGCTTTCTTT. Amino acid sequence: CASSHSLKGTAHTEAFF.

The chain recombines TRBV7-9 with TRBJ2-3, with D possibly matching TRBD1 (6 bases). Trimming left V 2 bases short and J 6 bases short, with 9 bases between. There are 13 residues in the CDR3. The germline V gene has CDR1 SEHNR and CDR2 FQNEAQ (reference sequence). This CDR3 reads CASSLLTGDTQYF. The CDR3 DNA reads as TGTGCCAGCAGCTTACTGACAGGCGATACGCAGTATTTT. Looking up the rest from reference TRBV7-9 and TRBJ2-3 gives the full variable domain: DTGVSQNPRHKITKRGQNVTFRCDPISEHNRLYWYRQTLGQGPEFLTYFQNEAQLEKSRLLSDRFSAERPKGSFSTLEIQRTEQGDSAMYLCASSLLTGDTQYFGPGTRLTVL.

The chain combines TRBV6-6 with TRBJ1-1; D not certain. The germline gives CDR1 MNHNY, CDR2 SVGAGI (reference sequence). The CDR3 extends over 11 amino acids. V was cut by 7 bases and J by 0 bases, with 3 bases left in between. The CDR3 protein is CASTMNTEAFF. CDR3 DNA sequence: TGTGCCAGCACTATGAACACTGAAGCTTTCTTT.

This clone turned up a few times. The chain links TRBV11-2 to TRBJ1-5; 7 nucleotides align to TRBD1. Germline loops: CDR1 SGHAT, CDR2 FQNNGV. This CDR3 spans 15 amino acids. J lost 7 bases, V lost 1 base, and 7 bases had no gene match. CDR3 sequence (DNA): TGTGCCAGCAGCTTAGGTGGTGTCAGGGGGCAGCCCCAGCATTTT. This encodes CASSLGGVRGQPQHF.

V and J are TRBV9 and TRBJ2-2; TRBD1 aligns across 7 bases. Germline lookup yields CDR1 SGDLS and CDR2 YYNGEE. V shed 3 bases, J shed 1 base, and the junction held 3 bases outside the gene matches. The CDR3 runs to 15 residues. The CDR3 DNA is TGTGCCAGCAGCGGGTACAGGGGGAACACCGGGGAGCTGTTTTTT. Its translation: CASSGYRGNTGELFF.